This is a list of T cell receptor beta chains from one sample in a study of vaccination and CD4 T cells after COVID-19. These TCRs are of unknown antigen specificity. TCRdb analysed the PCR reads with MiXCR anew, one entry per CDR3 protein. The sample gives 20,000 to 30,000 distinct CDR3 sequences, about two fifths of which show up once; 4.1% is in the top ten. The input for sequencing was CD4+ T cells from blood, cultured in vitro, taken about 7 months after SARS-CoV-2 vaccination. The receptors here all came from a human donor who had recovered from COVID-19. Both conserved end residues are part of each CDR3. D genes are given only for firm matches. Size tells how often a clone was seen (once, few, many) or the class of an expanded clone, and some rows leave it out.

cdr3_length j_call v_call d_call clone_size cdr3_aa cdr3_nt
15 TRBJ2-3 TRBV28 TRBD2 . CASSGLAGGADTQYF TGTGCCAGCAGTGGGTTAGCGGGAGGGGCAGATACGCAGTATTTT
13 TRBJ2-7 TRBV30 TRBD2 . CAWSVAGGYEQYF TGTGCCTGGAGTGTAGCGGGAGGTTACGAGCAGTACTTC
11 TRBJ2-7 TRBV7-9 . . CASSSIYEQYF TGTGCCAGCAGCTCCATCTACGAGCAGTACTTC
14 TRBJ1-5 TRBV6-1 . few CASSEATSNQPQHF TGTGCCAGCAGTGAAGCGACCAGCAATCAGCCCCAGCATTTT
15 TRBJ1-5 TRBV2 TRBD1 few CASSHGQGDNQPQHF TGTGCCAGCAGTCACGGACAGGGAGACAATCAGCCCCAGCATTTT
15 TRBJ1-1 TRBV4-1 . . CASSQQHRAETEAFF TGCGCCAGCAGCCAACAGCACAGGGCGGAGACTGAAGCTTTCTTT
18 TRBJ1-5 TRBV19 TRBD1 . CASSTGTGGAWSNQPQHF TGTGCCAGTTCAACCGGGACAGGGGGCGCGTGGAGCAATCAGCCCCAGCATTTT
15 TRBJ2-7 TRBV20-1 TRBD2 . CSALLTTSGSNEQYF TGCAGTGCCCTATTAACGACTAGCGGGAGCAACGAGCAGTACTTC
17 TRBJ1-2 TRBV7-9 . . CASSFDPTGLNNYGYTF TGTGCCAGCAGCTTTGACCCTACAGGTTTAAATAACTATGGCTACACCTTC
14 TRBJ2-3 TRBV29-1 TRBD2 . CSVATSGNTDTQYF TGCAGCGTTGCGACTAGCGGGAACACAGATACGCAGTATTTT
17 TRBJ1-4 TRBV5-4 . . CASSQESVRFRDEKLFF TGTGCCAGCAGCCAAGAATCGGTGAGGTTTAGGGATGAAAAACTGTTTTTT
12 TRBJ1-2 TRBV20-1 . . CSARMGGYGYTF TGCAGTGCTCGAATGGGGGGCTATGGCTACACCTTC
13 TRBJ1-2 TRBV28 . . CASNDRGAYGYTF TGTGCCAGCAATGATAGGGGGGCCTATGGCTACACCTTC
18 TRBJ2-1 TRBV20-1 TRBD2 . CSARRGLADISSYNEQFF TGCAGTGCTAGGCGTGGACTAGCGGATATAAGCTCCTACAATGAGCAGTTCTTC
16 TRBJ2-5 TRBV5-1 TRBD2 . CASSLAGREDQETQYF TGCGCCAGCAGCTTGGCGGGGCGGGAGGACCAAGAGACCCAGTACTTC
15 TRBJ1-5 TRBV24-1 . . CATSDSHHLTTPQHF TGTGCCACCAGTGATTCCCACCACCTCACCACGCCCCAGCATTTT
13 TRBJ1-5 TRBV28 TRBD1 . CASAGGANQPQHF TGTGCCAGCGCAGGGGGAGCCAATCAGCCCCAGCATTTT
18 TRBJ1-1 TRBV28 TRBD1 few CASSLLAPSRTGNTEAFF TGTGCCAGCAGTTTATTGGCCCCAAGTAGGACAGGGAACACTGAAGCTTTCTTT
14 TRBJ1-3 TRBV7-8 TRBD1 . CASSHRGSGNTIYF TGTGCCAGCAGCCACAGGGGATCTGGAAACACCATATATTTT
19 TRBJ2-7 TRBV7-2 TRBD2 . CASSQISPTSGGWVFEQYF TGTGCCAGCAGCCAAATCAGCCCGACTAGCGGGGGTTGGGTATTCGAGCAGTACTTC
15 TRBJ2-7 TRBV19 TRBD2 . CASSTREGLGYEQYF TGTGCCAGTAGTACACGGGAGGGCCTGGGTTACGAGCAGTACTTC
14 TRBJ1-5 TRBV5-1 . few CASSLESGSQPQHF TGCGCCAGCAGCTTGGAGTCAGGGAGTCAGCCCCAGCATTTT
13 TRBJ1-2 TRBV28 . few CASSGGANYGYTF TGTGCCAGCAGTGGTGGCGCAAACTATGGCTACACCTTC
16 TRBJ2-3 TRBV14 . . CASSQVSLPLSDTQYF TGTGCCAGCAGCCAAGTATCTTTACCGCTCTCAGATACGCAGTATTTT
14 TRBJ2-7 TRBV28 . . CASSFAPSSYEQYF TGTGCCAGCAGTTTCGCTCCCAGCTCCTACGAGCAGTACTTC
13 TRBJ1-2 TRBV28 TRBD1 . CASSFGQGDFDTF TGTGCCAGCAGTTTCGGACAGGGGGATTTTGACACCTTC
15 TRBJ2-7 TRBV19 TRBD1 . CASSTTGGAGYEQYF TGTGCCAGTAGTACCACAGGGGGCGCGGGGTACGAGCAGTACTTC
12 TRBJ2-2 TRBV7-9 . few CASMGAPGELFF TGTGCCAGCATGGGGGCTCCCGGGGAGCTGTTTTTT
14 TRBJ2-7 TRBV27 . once CASSLSQGFYEQYF TGTGCCAGCAGTTTATCACAGGGTTTTTACGAGCAGTACTTC
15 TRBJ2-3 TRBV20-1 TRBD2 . CSATSASGSTDTQYF TGCAGTGCTACTTCGGCCAGCGGGAGTACAGATACGCAGTATTTT
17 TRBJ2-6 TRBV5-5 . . CASSRDQLISGANVLTF TGTGCCAGCAGCCGGGACCAGCTAATCTCTGGGGCCAACGTCCTGACTTTC
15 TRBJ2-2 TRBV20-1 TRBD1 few CSARKGGTFLGELFF TGCAGTGCTAGGAAAGGGGGCACCTTCCTCGGGGAGCTGTTTTTT
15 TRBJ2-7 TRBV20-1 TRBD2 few CSARGSPGTSGSLVF TGCAGTGCTAGGGGATCCCCGGGGACTAGCGGGAGTCTTGTATTC
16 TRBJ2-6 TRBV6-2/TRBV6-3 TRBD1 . CASTRQGSTGANVLTF TGTGCCAGCACTCGACAGGGATCGACTGGGGCCAACGTCCTGACTTTC
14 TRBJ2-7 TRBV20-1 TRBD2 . CSAYEREGIYEQYF TGCAGTGCTTATGAGCGGGAGGGTATCTACGAGCAGTACTTC
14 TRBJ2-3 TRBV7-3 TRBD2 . CASSLAGVTDTQYF TGTGCCAGCTCCCTAGCGGGAGTTACAGATACGCAGTATTTT
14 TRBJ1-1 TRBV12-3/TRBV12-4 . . CASSWRFGNTEAFF TGTGCCAGCAGTTGGCGATTCGGGAACACTGAAGCTTTCTTT
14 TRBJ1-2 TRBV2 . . CASNRNRDGYGYTF TGTGCCAGCAACCGAAACCGGGACGGATATGGCTACACCTTC
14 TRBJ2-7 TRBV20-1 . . CSARAELSSYEQYF TGCAGTGCTAGAGCAGAGCTATCCTCCTACGAGCAGTACTTC
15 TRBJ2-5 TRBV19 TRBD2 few CASSSSGWDQETQYF TGTGCCAGTAGCAGTAGCGGGTGGGACCAAGAGACCCAGTACTTC
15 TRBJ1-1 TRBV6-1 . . CASIKGQVAGTEAFF TGTGCCAGCATCAAAGGCCAGGTGGCAGGCACTGAAGCTTTCTTT
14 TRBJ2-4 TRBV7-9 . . CASSVMGLSNIQYF TGTGCCAGCAGCGTCATGGGACTGTCGAACATTCAGTACTTC